This T cell receptor (beta chain) was sequenced in a study of shared T cell receptors in the human thymus. Termini included, the CDR3 measures 19 amino acids. Regarding this clone: The DNA is left out, because the CDR3 cannot be placed on it with certainty; the CDR3 is given as TCRdb lists it.

Sequenced by immunoSEQ multiplex PCR; TCRdb stores in-frame clones only, minus some. The top ten clones hold over 0.008% of a sample with more than 550,000 clones, 80% to 90% of them seen once. This sample was shared with a second study, whose subject was human thymus T cells.

The sequence was obtained from a girl under three years old with a congenital heart defect. Source material: thymocytes. The V call is TRBV21-1, the J call TRBJ1-5; the DNA was not compared with TRBD1, the D call given in the table. TRBV21-1 is described as a pseudogene. CDR3 residues: CASSKRVGWGTGGLQPQHF.